Listed here is a single T cell receptor (beta chain). What it binds is not known. CDR3 length equals 14 residues. Germline CDR1 DFQATT, CDR2 SNEGSKA (reference sequence). Sequencing libraries made from TCR beta cDNA carried unique molecular identifiers. TCRdb reprocessed the PCR reads via MiXCR and lists one record per CDR3 protein. The table includes 750,000 to 900,000 distinct CDR3 sequences, roughly 50% detected once. This sample stems from a study of post-analysis software for immune sequencing data. Study results and caveats: In patients, about 5 TRBV segments were more frequent than in controls, with TRBV5-6, TRBV5-1 and TRBV20-1 among them.

The chain uses TRBV20-1 and TRBJ2-4; a possible D gene is TRBD1 (5 bases). The DNA matches TRBJ2-7 better at its end, which makes the J call doubtful. This receptor was identified in a girl between 10 and 17 years old with multiple sclerosis. The sequencing input was blood. The CDR3 nucleotides read TGCAGTGCTGCAGTCAGGGCCACGGCCGTCGAGCAGTACTTC. Translated: CSAAVRATAVEQYF.